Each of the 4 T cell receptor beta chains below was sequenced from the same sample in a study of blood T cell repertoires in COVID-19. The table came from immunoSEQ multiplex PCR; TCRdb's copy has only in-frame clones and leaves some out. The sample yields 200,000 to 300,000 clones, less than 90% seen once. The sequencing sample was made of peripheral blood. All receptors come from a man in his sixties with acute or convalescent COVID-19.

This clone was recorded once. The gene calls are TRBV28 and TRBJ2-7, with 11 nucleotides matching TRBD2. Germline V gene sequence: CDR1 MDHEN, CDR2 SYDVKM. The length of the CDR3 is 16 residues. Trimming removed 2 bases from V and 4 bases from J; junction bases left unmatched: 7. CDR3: CASSLGASGRRYEQYF. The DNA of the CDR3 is TGTGCCAGCAGTTTAGGGGCTAGCGGGAGGAGGTACGAGCAGTACTTC.

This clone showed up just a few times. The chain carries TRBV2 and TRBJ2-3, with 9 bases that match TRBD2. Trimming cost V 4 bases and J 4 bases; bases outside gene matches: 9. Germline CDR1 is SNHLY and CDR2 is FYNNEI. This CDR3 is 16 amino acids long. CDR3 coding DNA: TGTGCCAGCAGTGGGTTGGCGGGAGGGGGGCCAGATACGCAGTATTTT. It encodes CASSGLAGGGPDTQYF.

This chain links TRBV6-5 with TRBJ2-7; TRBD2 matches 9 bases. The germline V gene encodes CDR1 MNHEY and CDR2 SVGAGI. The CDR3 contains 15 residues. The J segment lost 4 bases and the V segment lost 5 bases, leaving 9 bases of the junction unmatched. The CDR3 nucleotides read TGTGCCAGCAGTCCCCTACGCGGGAGGGGTTACGAGCAGTACTTC. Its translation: CASSPLRGRGYEQYF.

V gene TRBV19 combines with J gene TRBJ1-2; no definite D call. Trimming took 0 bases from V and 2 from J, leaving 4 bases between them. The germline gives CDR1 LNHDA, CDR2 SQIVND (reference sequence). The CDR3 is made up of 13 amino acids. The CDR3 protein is CASSIDGNYGYTF. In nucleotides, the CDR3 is TGTGCCAGTAGTATAGACGGGAACTATGGCTACACCTTC.